A selection of T cell receptor beta chains follows, all from one sample in a study of blood T cells in healthy people across ages. Using its own MiXCR run on the 5' RACE reads, TCRdb lists one record per CDR3 protein. The sample consists of 800,000 to 950,000 distinct CDR3 sequences, roughly 50% of them appearing once. The sequencing input was blood. The source of these receptors is a man under 40 in good health. The CDR3 runs from the conserved cysteine through the conserved F or W. Fields, in order: clone size, J gene, D gene, V gene, CDR3 DNA, CDR3 protein. A D gene is named only where the DNA matches it firmly. Expanded clones are given a class, and other clones once, few, many or no size at all.

few | TRBJ1-1 | - | TRBV6-6 | TGTGCCAGCAGTCTCGGGGGGGACAAGAACACTGAAGCTTTCTTT | CASSLGGDKNTEAFF
- | TRBJ1-2 | TRBD1 | TRBV3-1 | TGTGCCAGCAGCCAAGGTGCGACAGGGTATGGCTACACCTTC | CASSQGATGYGYTF
- | TRBJ2-3 | - | TRBV6-1 | TGTGCCAGCCTCCCTAGCTCTAGCACAGATACGCAGTATTTT | CASLPSSSTDTQYF
few | TRBJ2-1 | - | TRBV4-1 | TGCGCCACCTATCAATACGAATCAACTAGCCCACCTTCCGATGAGCAGTTCTTC | CATYQYESTSPPSDEQFF
few | TRBJ1-5 | - | TRBV20-1 | TGCAGTGCTACTAGGACGGGCAAGGACAATCAGCCCCAGCATTTT | CSATRTGKDNQPQHF
- | TRBJ1-2 | TRBD1 | TRBV7-9 | TGTGCCAGCAGCCAGGACAGGAGTCAAGCTAACTATGGCTACACCTTC | CASSQDRSQANYGYTF
- | TRBJ1-6 | TRBD1 | TRBV7-9 | TGTGCCAGCAGACTCGGACAGGGGGCTAATTCACCCCTCCACTTT | CASRLGQGANSPLHF
- | TRBJ2-3 | TRBD2 | TRBV9 | TGTGCCAGCAGCGCCTCTAGCGGGGGGGCCGTGGCGCAGTATTTT | CASSASSGGAVAQYF
- | TRBJ1-5 | TRBD1 | TRBV20-1 | TGCAGTGCGCTAAACAGGGGGATTCAGCCCCAGCATTTT | CSALNRGIQPQHF
- | TRBJ2-1 | - | TRBV29-1 | TGCAGCGCCCCCAATGGGGCGGCCGGGAAACTTGAGCAGTTCTTC | CSAPNGAAGKLEQFF
- | TRBJ1-1 | TRBD1 | TRBV12-3/TRBV12-4 | TGTGCCAGCAAAGTCCGGACAGGGTGGGGCACTGAAGCTTTCTTT | CASKVRTGWGTEAFF
- | TRBJ2-5 | - | TRBV30 | TGTGCCTGGAGTGGGATGAGCCCCAGGCCTGAGACCCAGTACTTC | CAWSGMSPRPETQYF